This T cell receptor beta chain was identified in a study of cytomegalovirus exposure and HLA in healthy donors. A multiplex PCR was run with 60 Vbeta primers and 13 Jbeta primers. Measured with immunoSEQ multiplex PCR; TCRdb has only the in-frame clones, and not every one. The repertoire includes 100,000 to 150,000 clones, 81% of them detected once, and less than 2.5% sits in the top ten. The V gene's germline CDR1 is SEHNR and CDR2 FQNEAQ (reference sequence). CDR3 length equals 17 residues. V shed 5 bases, J shed 0 bases, and the junction held 6 bases outside the gene matches. The sequence derives from a woman aged 35 to 49 in good health and CMV-seronegative. V is TRBV7-9 and J is TRBJ2-7, with 14 bases that match TRBD2. The sample consisted of PBMCs. CDR3 loop: CASSLETSGRASYEQYF. Written as DNA, the CDR3 is TGTGCCAGCAGCCTAGAGACTAGCGGGAGGGCCTCCTACGAGCAGTACTTC.